This paragraph reports one T cell receptor beta chain. Its antigen is as yet unknown. Method: immunoSEQ multiplex PCR; TCRdb's copy keeps in-frame clones and lacks some. The sample has around 340,000 clones, more than 60% seen once. It was into CD45RA+ naive and CD45RA-negative memory subsets that the CD4+ cells were split. Germline lookup yields CDR1 SGHTA and CDR2 FQGTGA. This CDR3 region has 14 residues. V lost 6 bases to trimming and J lost 8 bases, with 19 bases between them. This entry comes from a study of shared clonotypes between healthy human individuals. In the study overall: Three CD4 naive, three CD4 memory, two CD8 naive and one CD8 memory plate were used per donor. Study-level results: Limitation of the genetic and exposure-history diversity represented came from the few donors.

The clonotype comes from a man between 25 and 39 years old in good health. This chain joins TRBV7-3 and TRBJ1-1; D might be TRBD1 (6 bases). The sample was memory CD4+ T cells sorted from blood. The subset is: CD45RA-negative fraction. For the CDR3, the DNA is TGTGCCAGCAGGGCAATTACAGGGACGGGGGAAGCTTTCTTT. This encodes CASRAITGTGEAFF.